This T cell receptor (beta chain) was obtained from a study of T cells in localized non-small cell lung cancer. General study results and limits: In the blood, greater T cell density corresponded to longer overall survival. Within adjacent lung there appeared a median about 54 of the top 100 tumor clones. Only one tumor region went through sequencing, so heterogeneity may still be there.

Germline V gene sequence: CDR1 KGHSH, CDR2 LQKENI. J lost 5 bases, V lost 6 bases, and 9 bases had no gene match. This CDR3 region has 14 residues. Worth noting for this clone: The antigen remains unidentified.

The data were produced by immunoSEQ multiplex PCR, yet TCRdb's version contains in-frame clones alone and is incomplete. Of 53,000 or so clones listed, over 70% are singletons. Specimen: peripheral blood mononuclear cells, collected before any cancer treatment. This chain uses TRBV18 with TRBJ2-5; 7 bases map to TRBD2. This TCR came from a man aged 35-75 years with stage III lung adenocarcinoma. The CDR3 loop reads CASSGLVFRETQYF. CDR3 coding DNA: TGTGCCAGCTCCGGACTAGTATTTAGGGAGACCCAGTACTTC.